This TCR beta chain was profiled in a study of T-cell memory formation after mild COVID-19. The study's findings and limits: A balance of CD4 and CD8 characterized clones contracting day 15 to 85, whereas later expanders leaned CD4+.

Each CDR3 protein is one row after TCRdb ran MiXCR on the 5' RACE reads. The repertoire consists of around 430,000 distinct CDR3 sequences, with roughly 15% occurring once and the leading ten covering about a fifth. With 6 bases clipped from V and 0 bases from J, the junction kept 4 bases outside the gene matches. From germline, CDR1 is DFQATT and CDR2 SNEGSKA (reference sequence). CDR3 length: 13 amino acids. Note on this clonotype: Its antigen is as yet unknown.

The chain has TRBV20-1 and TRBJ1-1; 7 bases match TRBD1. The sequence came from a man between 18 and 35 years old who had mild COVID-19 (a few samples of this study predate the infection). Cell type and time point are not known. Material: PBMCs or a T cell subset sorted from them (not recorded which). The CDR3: CSARGPLNTEAFF. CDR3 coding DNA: TGCAGTGCGAGGGGGCCGCTGAACACTGAAGCTTTCTTT.